The 32 T cell receptor beta chains given below trace back to one sample, sequenced in a study of cytomegalovirus exposure and HLA in healthy donors. With 60 Vbeta and 13 Jbeta primers, the PCR was carried out. Data came from immunoSEQ multiplex PCR; TCRdb stores just in-frame clones and leaves some out. The top ten hold more than 3% of the sample, which has roughly 100,000 clones, roughly four fifths seen once. Source material: PBMCs. These TCRs come from a female donor in good health and CMV-seropositive.

The rearrangement uses TRBV4-1 and TRBJ2-1, with 8 bases aligning to TRBD1. Germline V gives CDR1 MGHRA, CDR2 YSYEKL. Losses at the gene ends were 2 bases for V and 3 bases for J; bases not matched to a gene: 6. The length of the CDR3 is 16 residues. Here the CDR3 DNA reads TGCGCCAGCAGCCAAACCCCAGGGGGCGACTACAATGAGCAGTTCTTC. Encoded protein: CASSQTPGGDYNEQFF.

This sequence joins TRBV29-1 and TRBJ2-2; D gene ambiguous. This CDR3 comprises 13 residues. V was shortened by 5 bases and J by 0 bases, with 7 bases between the two germline ends. Germline V CDR1 and CDR2: SQVTM, ANQGSEA. The CDR3, as DNA: TGCAGCGTTCTAGTCACGAACACCGGGGAGCTGTTTTTT. Its protein is CSVLVTNTGELFF.

This sequence joins TRBV28 and TRBJ2-7; 9 positions match TRBD1. Trimming took 5 bases from V and 0 from J; bases not matched to a gene: 5. Looked up from germline, CDR1 is MDHEN and CDR2 is SYDVKM. The CDR3 sequence is 15 residues long. CDR3 in amino acids: CASSTWDRDSYEQYF. The CDR3 nucleotides read TGTGCCAGCAGTACTTGGGACAGGGACTCCTACGAGCAGTACTTC. Full variable domain (outside the CDR3, taken from reference TRBV28 and TRBJ2-7): DVKVTQSSRYLVKRTGEKVFLECVQDMDHENMFWYRQDPGLGLRLIYFSYDVKMKEKGDIPEGYSVSREKKERFSLILESASTNQTSMYLCASSTWDRDSYEQYFGPGTRLTVT.

This CDR3 reads CASTTARGSSYNEQFF. The CDR3 DNA is TGTGCCAGCACTACCGCCAGGGGAAGCTCCTACAATGAGCAGTTCTTC. V usage is TRBV6-9 and J usage is TRBJ2-1; TRBD1 might be the D (6 bases). Per germline, CDR1 MNHGY and CDR2 SVAAGI. The CDR3 loop spans 16 amino acids. V lost 7 bases, J lost 0 bases, and 16 bases lay in between.

The chain employs TRBV25-1 and TRBJ1-4, with TRBD1 matching 11 bases. The V and J ends lost 4 bases and 4 bases, in that order; junction bases with no gene match: 11. Germline CDR1 is MGHDK and CDR2 is SYGVNS. This CDR3 contains 18 residues. The CDR3 sequence is CASSGPGQGEGLNEKLFF. Written as DNA, the CDR3 is TGTGCCAGCAGTGGCCCGGGACAGGGGGAGGGTCTTAATGAAAAACTGTTTTTT.

This clone was picked up one time. The chain is built from TRBV19 and TRBJ1-6; D perhaps matches TRBD1 (5 bases). The V gene's germline CDR1 is LNHDA and CDR2 SQIVND (reference sequence). The length of the CDR3 is 16 residues. The V and J ends lost 1 base and 9 bases respectively, with 16 bases between them. The CDR3 DNA is TGTGCCAGTAGTATAGGTGGAGGGGCCTACGGTTCACCCCTCCACTTT. It is translated as CASSIGGGAYGSPLHF.

The chain combines TRBV27 with TRBJ1-6; 9 bases are shared with TRBD1. V shed 8 bases, J shed 0 bases, and the junction held 14 bases outside the gene matches. The CDR3 totals 19 residues. CDR1 is MNHEY, CDR2 SMNVEV, per germline (reference sequence). Here the CDR3 DNA reads TGTGCCAGCTCTAAAGCGGGGACAGGGATCTCCTCCTATAATTCACCCCTCCACTTT. Protein sequence: CASSKAGTGISSYNSPLHF.

V gene TRBV7-2 combines with J gene TRBJ2-7; 7 bases map to TRBD2. The ends lost 4 bases at V and 1 base at J; junction bases unmatched: 10. The CDR3 spans 16 residues. Germline V lookup: CDR1 SGHTA, CDR2 FQGNSA. The CDR3 region has the DNA TGTGCCAGCAGCTCCCTGATCCGGGAGGCTTCCTACGAGCAGTACTTC. It translates to CASSSLIREASYEQYF.

V is TRBV6-4 and J is TRBJ2-3, with a possible D match to TRBD2 (7 bases). The CDR3 totals 17 residues. V lost 3 bases and J lost 4, with 20 bases in between. Germline values: CDR1 MRHNA, CDR2 SNTAGT. The CDR3 coding sequence is TGTGCCAGCAGTGAGTCATTCGGGGGGCGGACGGCAGATACGCAGTATTTT. This encodes CASSESFGGRTADTQYF.

This CDR3 reads CASSPGTDSSYEQYF. The DNA for the CDR3 is TGTGCCAGCAGCCCAGGGACGGACAGCTCCTACGAGCAGTACTTC. The chain carries TRBV7-8 and TRBJ2-5; tentative D call: TRBD1 (6 bases). The last part of the DNA fits TRBJ2-7 better; the J call may be wrong. The CDR3 length is 15 residues. Germline loops: CDR1 SGHVS, CDR2 FQNEAQ.

The genes are TRBV5-1 and TRBJ2-2; 8 nucleotides match TRBD2. Germline trimming cut 4 bases from V and 1 base from J; bases unmatched to any gene: 3. CDR3 length: 15 residues. Germline CDR1 SGHRS, CDR2 YFSETQ. The CDR3 is CASSQSGRNTGELFF. DNA of the CDR3: TGCGCCAGCAGCCAAAGCGGGAGGAACACCGGGGAGCTGTTTTTT. Supplemented by reference TRBV5-1 and TRBJ2-2, the full variable domain reads KAGVTQTPRYLIKTRGQQVTLSCSPISGHRSVSWYQQTPGQGLQFLFEYFSETQRNKGNFPGRFSGRQFSNSRSEMNVSTLELGDSALYLCASSQSGRNTGELFFGEGSRLTVL.

The rearrangement uses TRBV2 and TRBJ1-3; D is possibly TRBD1 (6 bases). CDR1 is SNHLY and CDR2 is FYNNEI in the germline V gene. The V end was cut by 7 bases, the J end by 4 bases, with 11 bases between. This CDR3 comprises 13 residues. The CDR3 protein is CASKQGSGNTIYF. Written as DNA, the CDR3 is TGTGCCAGCAAGCAGGGGTCAGGAAACACCATATATTTT.

This sequence joins TRBV29-1 and TRBJ2-3; 8 nucleotides match TRBD2. Per germline, CDR1 SQVTM and CDR2 ANQGSEA. After removal of 4 bases from V and 0 bases from J, the junction contained 0 bases not matched to a gene. The CDR3 is 13 amino acids. The chain's CDR3 is CSVASGSTDTQYF. The CDR3 DNA reads TGCAGCGTTGCTAGCGGGAGCACAGATACGCAGTATTTT.

J is TRBJ2-7 and V is TRBV11-2; possibly TRBD2 for D (6 bases). Trimming removed 0 bases at V and 9 bases at J, with 12 bases between. CDR3 length equals 13 residues. Germline V gives CDR1 SGHAT, CDR2 FQNNGV. The CDR3 spells CASSLEWEERQYF. The CDR3 nucleotides read TGTGCCAGCAGCTTAGAATGGGAGGAGAGGCAGTACTTC.

The chain joins TRBV5-1 to TRBJ1-1; D is perhaps TRBD1 (6 bases). This CDR3 is 19 amino acids long. Germline V lookup: CDR1 SGHRS, CDR2 YFSETQ. V was pared by 1 base and J by 2 bases, with 24 bases between. The CDR3 DNA reads TGCGCCAGCAGCTTGTTTTATGGGGAACAGGGCTTTGTAAACACTGAAGCTTTCTTT. The encoded protein is CASSLFYGEQGFVNTEAFF.

The chain uses TRBV5-1 and TRBJ1-1, with 9 nucleotides matching TRBD1. This CDR3 is built from 16 residues. CDR1 is SGHRS, CDR2 YFSETQ, per germline. V gave up 9 bases and J gave up 5 bases; unmatched junction bases: 17. In nucleotides, the CDR3 is TGCGCCACCTCATTCGGGACAGGGAGCATAGGGACTGAAGCTTTCTTT. Protein sequence: CATSFGTGSIGTEAFF.

This rearrangement joins TRBV5-4 to TRBJ2-1; TRBD2 aligns across 10 bases. Germline values: CDR1 SGHNT, CDR2 YYREEE (reference sequence). The CDR3 contains 16 residues. With 1 base clipped from V and 3 bases from J, the junction kept 4 bases outside the gene matches. For the CDR3, the DNA is TGTGCCAGCAGCTTGAGCGGGAGGGCTAACTACAATGAGCAGTTCTTC. Protein: CASSLSGRANYNEQFF.

The chain links TRBV7-2 to TRBJ1-2, with D perhaps TRBD1 (5 bases). Germline V gives CDR1 SGHTA, CDR2 FQGNSA. Between the trimmed V and J ends, which lost 6 bases and 2 bases, there was a span of 19 bases. This CDR3 is built from 16 residues. In DNA form, the CDR3 reads TGTGCCAGCAGTCGCCCGCAGGGACTAGGCAACTATGGCTACACCTTC. Encoded protein: CASSRPQGLGNYGYTF.

The chain has TRBV19 and TRBJ1-1; 7 bases fit TRBD1. Germline V gene lookup returns CDR1 LNHDA and CDR2 SQIVND (reference sequence). Trimming took 5 bases from V and 5 from J; bases not matched to a gene: 5. This CDR3 comprises 13 residues. CDR3 sequence reads: CASSLYRGTEAFF. For the CDR3, the DNA is TGTGCCAGTAGTCTATACAGGGGTACTGAAGCTTTCTTT.

To note about this clone: The conserved phenylalanine or tryptophan normally closing the CDR3 is absent here, so this likely arose from a read error. J is TRBJ1-1 and V is TRBV13; tentatively, D is TRBD1 (6 bases). Trimming shortened V by 3 bases and J by 8 bases, and 16 bases separated the two germline ends. Per germline, CDR1 PRHDT and CDR2 FYEKMQ (reference sequence). This CDR3 is 14 amino acids long. CDR3 coding DNA: TGTGCCAGCAGCTTTGGACAGCTAGTTGGGGAAGCTTTCCTT. Its protein product is CASSFGQLVGEAFL.

The chain is built from TRBV5-1 and TRBJ1-6; a weak D match, TRBD1 (5 bases). The CDR3 sequence is 14 residues long. Germline CDR1 and CDR2: SGHRS and YFSETQ. Trimming left V 0 bases short and J 5 bases short, with 6 bases between. The CDR3 loop is CASSLGQNNSPLHF. The CDR3 DNA sequence: TGCGCCAGCAGCTTGGGACAGAATAATTCACCCCTCCACTTT.

The chain uses TRBV28 and TRBJ2-5; 9 positions match TRBD2. The CDR3 consists of 14 residues. V dropped 6 bases and J dropped 2; count of bases not matched to a gene: 4. CDR1 is MDHEN and CDR2 is SYDVKM in the germline V gene. The CDR3 nucleotides are TGTGCCAGCAGGAGCGGGGGGACGCAAGAGACCCAGTACTTC. As protein: CASRSGGTQETQYF.

The genes are TRBV19 and TRBJ1-1; 7 bases map to TRBD1. This CDR3 region has 12 residues. Unmatched junction bases numbered 6, after V lost 6 bases and J lost 8 bases. Germline assignment: CDR1 LNHDA and CDR2 SQIVND (reference sequence). The CDR3 bases are TGTGCCAGTAGGACAGGGTTCCTCGAAGCTTTCTTT. Amino acid sequence: CASRTGFLEAFF.

The chain is built from TRBV5-1 and TRBJ1-1; tentatively, D is TRBD1 (5 bases). The germline V and J ends were trimmed by 4 bases and 2 bases, with 12 bases remaining between them. Per the germline V gene, CDR1 is SGHRS and CDR2 is YFSETQ. The CDR3 is 14 amino acids. The CDR3 protein is CASSPGLLNTEAFF. In nucleotides, the CDR3 is TGCGCCAGCAGCCCGGGACTGTTAAACACTGAAGCTTTCTTT.

The table lists this clone with a few counts. V usage is TRBV6-5 and J usage is TRBJ1-3, with 8 positions matching TRBD1. This CDR3 spans 14 amino acids. V was pared by 4 bases and J by 6 bases, with 5 bases of the junction left unmatched. Germline V CDR1 and CDR2: MNHEY, SVGAGI. The CDR3 DNA reads TGTGCCAGCAGTTTGGACAGGGAGGTAAACACCATATATTTT. As protein: CASSLDREVNTIYF.

This sequence joins TRBV7-9 and TRBJ1-6; 9 bases align to TRBD1. This CDR3 spans 14 amino acids. Germline trimming cut 5 bases from V and 7 bases from J; bases unmatched to any gene: 3. The V gene's germline CDR1 is SEHNR and CDR2 FQNEAQ (reference sequence). CDR3 amino acids: CASSIGQGNSPLHF. The CDR3 nucleotides are TGTGCCAGCAGCATCGGACAGGGGAATTCACCCCTCCACTTT.

The chain links TRBV5-1 to TRBJ2-1, with D tentatively TRBD2 (5 bases). The CDR3 totals 15 residues. The germline V gene has CDR1 SGHRS and CDR2 YFSETQ. The ends were cut back, 0 bases at V and 3 bases at J, with 10 bases in the middle. For the CDR3, the DNA is TGCGCCAGCAGCTTGGAGCGGCTAGTCTACAATGAGCAGTTCTTC. Translating it yields CASSLERLVYNEQFF.

This chain links TRBV29-1 with TRBJ2-3; D possibly corresponds to TRBD2 (6 bases). The CDR3 totals 13 residues. Trimming pared 4 bases from V and 0 bases from J, leaving 8 bases between. The V gene's germline CDR1 is SQVTM and CDR2 ANQGSEA. The CDR3 protein is CSVGAGSTDTQYF. Written as DNA, the CDR3 is TGCAGCGTTGGGGCGGGGAGCACAGATACGCAGTATTTT.

This sequence joins TRBV21-1 and TRBJ1-4; the table's D call, TRBD1, was not checked against the DNA. TRBV21-1 is noted as a pseudogene. The CDR3 consists of 18 residues. The CDR3 nucleotides are TGTGCCAGCAGCATTCAGGGGCGAAGTGTCGATTTTAATGAAAAACTGTTTTTT. It codes for CASSIQGRSVDFNEKLFF.

V gene TRBV6-5 combines with J gene TRBJ1-1; D is ambiguous. CDR1 is MNHEY and CDR2 is SVGAGI in the germline V gene. The germline V and J ends were trimmed by 7 bases and 1 base, with 7 bases remaining between them. This CDR3 spans 12 amino acids. The CDR3: CASKEGNTEAFF. The CDR3 coding sequence is TGTGCCAGCAAAGAGGGGAACACTGAAGCTTTCTTT.

The chain joins TRBV15 to TRBJ2-1, with D hard to call. Trimming took 0 bases from V and 6 from J, leaving 15 bases between them. CDR1 and CDR2 (germline): LNHNV, YYDKDF (reference sequence). There are 16 residues in the CDR3. CDR3 nucleotide sequence: TGTGCCACCAGCAGAGATCGGGTAGAAGGTGGCAATGAGCAGTTCTTC. It codes for CATSRDRVEGGNEQFF.

This clone was seen more than once but under ten times. This chain uses TRBV12-5 with TRBJ1-1; 9 nucleotides match TRBD1. Germline-derived CDR1 and CDR2 are LGHNT and FRNRAP. The CDR3 covers 16 residues. The trim removed 5 bases at V and 2 bases at J, leaving 9 bases unmatched. CDR3 coding DNA: TGTGCTAGTGGTCCCGGGACAGGGTCTGAAAACACTGAAGCTTTCTTT. It specifies CASGPGTGSENTEAFF.